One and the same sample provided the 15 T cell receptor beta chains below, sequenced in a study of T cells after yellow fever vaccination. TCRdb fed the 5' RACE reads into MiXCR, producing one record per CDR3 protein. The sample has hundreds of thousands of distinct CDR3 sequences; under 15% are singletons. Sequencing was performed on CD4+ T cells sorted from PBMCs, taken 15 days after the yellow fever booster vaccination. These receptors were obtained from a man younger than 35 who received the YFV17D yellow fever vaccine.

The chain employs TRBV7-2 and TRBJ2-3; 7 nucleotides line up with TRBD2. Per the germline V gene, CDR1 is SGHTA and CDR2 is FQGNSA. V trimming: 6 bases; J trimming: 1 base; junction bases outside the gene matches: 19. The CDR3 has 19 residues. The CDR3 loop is CASSSSRLAAPRGTDTQYF. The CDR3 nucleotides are TGTGCCAGCAGTTCGTCGCGGCTAGCGGCCCCGAGGGGCACAGATACGCAGTATTTT.

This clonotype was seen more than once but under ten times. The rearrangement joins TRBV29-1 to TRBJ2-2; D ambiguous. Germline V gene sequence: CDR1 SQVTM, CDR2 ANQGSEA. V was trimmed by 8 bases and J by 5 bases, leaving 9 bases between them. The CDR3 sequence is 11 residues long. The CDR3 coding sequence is TGCAGCATATCGGAGACCGGGGAGCTGTTTTTT. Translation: CSISETGELFF.

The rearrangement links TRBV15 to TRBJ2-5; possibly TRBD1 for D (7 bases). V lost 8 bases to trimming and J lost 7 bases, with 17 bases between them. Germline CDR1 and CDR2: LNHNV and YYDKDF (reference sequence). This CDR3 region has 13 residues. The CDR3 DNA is TGTGCCACCCGGCCAGGGGGGAGAGGGACCCAGTACTTC. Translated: CATRPGGRGTQYF.

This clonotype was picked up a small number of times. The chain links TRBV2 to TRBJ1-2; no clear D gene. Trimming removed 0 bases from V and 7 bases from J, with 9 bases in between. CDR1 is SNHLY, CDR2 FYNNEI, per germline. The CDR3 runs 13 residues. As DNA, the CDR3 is TGTGCCAGCAGTGAAGCGCATGGGAGTGGCTACACCTTC. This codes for CASSEAHGSGYTF.

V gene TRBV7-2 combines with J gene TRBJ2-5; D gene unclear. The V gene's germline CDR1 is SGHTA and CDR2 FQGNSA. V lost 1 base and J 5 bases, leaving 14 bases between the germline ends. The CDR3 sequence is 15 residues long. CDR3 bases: TGTGCCAGCAGCTTAGTAGTCAGAGTAGGGGAGACCCAGTACTTC. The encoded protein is CASSLVVRVGETQYF.

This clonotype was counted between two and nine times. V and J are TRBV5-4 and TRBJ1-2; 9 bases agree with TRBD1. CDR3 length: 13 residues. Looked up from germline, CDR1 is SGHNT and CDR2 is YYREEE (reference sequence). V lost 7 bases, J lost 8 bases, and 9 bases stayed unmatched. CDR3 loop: CASETQGALGYTF. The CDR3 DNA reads TGTGCCAGCGAGACACAGGGGGCTCTGGGCTACACCTTC. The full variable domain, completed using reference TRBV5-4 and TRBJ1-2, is ETGVTQSPTHLIKTRGQQVTLRCSSQSGHNTVSWYQQALGQGPQFIFQYYREEENGRGNFPPRFSGLQFPNYSSELNVNALELDDSALYLCASETQGALGYTFGSGTRLTVV.

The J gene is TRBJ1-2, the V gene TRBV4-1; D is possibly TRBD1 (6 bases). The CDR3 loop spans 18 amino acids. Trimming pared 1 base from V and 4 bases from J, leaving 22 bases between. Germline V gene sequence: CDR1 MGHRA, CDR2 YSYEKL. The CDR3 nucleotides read TGCGCCAGCAGCCAAGTCTCGAGGGGGTCCTCCGATCGCTATGGCTACACCTTC. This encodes CASSQVSRGSSDRYGYTF.

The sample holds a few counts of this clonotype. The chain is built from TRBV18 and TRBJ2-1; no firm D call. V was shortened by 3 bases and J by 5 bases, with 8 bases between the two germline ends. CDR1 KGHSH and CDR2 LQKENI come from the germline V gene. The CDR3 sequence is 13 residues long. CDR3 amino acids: CASSPTQNNEQFF. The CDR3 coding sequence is TGTGCCAGCTCACCCACACAGAACAATGAGCAGTTCTTC.

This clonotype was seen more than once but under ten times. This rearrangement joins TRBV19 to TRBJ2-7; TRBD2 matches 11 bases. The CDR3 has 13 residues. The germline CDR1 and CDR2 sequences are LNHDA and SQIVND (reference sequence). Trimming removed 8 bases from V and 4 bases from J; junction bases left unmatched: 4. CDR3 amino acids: CASRTSGGYEQYF. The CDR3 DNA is TGTGCCAGTCGAACTAGCGGGGGTTACGAGCAGTACTTC.

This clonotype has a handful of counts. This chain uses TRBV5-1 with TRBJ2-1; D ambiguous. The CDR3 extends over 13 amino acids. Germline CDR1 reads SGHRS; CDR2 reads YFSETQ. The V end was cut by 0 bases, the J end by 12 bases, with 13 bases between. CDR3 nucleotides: TGCGCCAGCAGCTTGGGGGATCCGGGTGGGCAGTTCTTC. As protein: CASSLGDPGGQFF.

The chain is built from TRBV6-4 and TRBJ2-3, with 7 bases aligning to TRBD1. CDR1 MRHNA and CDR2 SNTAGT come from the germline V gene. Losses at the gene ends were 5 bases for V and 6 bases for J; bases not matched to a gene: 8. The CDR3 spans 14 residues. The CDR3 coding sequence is TGTGCCAGCAGTCGTAGGGGGCACATGGATACGCAGTATTTT. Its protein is CASSRRGHMDTQYF.

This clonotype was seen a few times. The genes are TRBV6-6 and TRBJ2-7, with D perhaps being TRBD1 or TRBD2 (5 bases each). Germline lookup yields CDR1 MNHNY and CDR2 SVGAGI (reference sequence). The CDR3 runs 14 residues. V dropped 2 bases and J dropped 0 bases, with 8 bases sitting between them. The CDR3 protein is CASSYAGGSYEQYV. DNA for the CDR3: TGTGCCAGCAGTTACGCTGGGGGCTCCTACGAGCAGTACGTC.

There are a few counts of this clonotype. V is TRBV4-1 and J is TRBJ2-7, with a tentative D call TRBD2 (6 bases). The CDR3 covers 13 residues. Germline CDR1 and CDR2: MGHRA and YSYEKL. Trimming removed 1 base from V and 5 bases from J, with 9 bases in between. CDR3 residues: CASSQVGGNEQYV. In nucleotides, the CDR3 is TGCGCCAGCAGCCAAGTGGGGGGTAACGAGCAGTACGTC.

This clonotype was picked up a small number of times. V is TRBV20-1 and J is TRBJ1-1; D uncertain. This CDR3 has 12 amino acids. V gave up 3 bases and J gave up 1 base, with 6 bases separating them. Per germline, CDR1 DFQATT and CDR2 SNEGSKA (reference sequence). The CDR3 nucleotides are TGCAGTGCTAGGTCTGGGAACACTGAAGCTTTCTTT. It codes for CSARSGNTEAFF.

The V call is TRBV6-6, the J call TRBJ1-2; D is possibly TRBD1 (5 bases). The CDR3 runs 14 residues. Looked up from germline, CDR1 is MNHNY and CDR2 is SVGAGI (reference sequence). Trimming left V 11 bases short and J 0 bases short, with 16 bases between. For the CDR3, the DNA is TGTGCCGTCGGACAATTGCTCTCTAACTATGGCTACACCTTC. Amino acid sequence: CAVGQLLSNYGYTF.